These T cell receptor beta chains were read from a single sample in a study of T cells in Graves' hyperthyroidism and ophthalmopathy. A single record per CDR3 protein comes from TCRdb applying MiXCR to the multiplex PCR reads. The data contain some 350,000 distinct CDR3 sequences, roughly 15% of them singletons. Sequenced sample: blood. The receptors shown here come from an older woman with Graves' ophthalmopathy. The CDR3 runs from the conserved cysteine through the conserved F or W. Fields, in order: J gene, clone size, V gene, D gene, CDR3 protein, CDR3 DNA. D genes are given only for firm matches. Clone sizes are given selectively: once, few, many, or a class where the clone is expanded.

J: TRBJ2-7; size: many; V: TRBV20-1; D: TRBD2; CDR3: CSGNREAGGEQYF; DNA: TGCAGCGGGAATAGGGAGGCGGGGGGCGAGCAGTACTTC
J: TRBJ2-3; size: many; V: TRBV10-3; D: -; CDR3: CATGELRGTDTQYF; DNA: TGTGCCACCGGGGAACTGAGGGGCACAGATACGCAGTATTTT
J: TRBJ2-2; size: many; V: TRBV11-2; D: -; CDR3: CASSRAGTNTGELFF; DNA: TGTGCCAGCAGCCGGGCCGGTACGAACACCGGGGAGCTGTTTTTT
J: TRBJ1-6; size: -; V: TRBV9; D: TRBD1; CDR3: CASSTGTVNSPLHF; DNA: TGTGCCAGCAGCACCGGGACAGTAAATTCACCCCTCCACTTT
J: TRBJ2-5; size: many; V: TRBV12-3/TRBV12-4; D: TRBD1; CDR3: CASSRQGTIPETQYF; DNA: TGTGCCAGCAGTCGACAGGGAACGATCCCGGAGACCCAGTACTTC
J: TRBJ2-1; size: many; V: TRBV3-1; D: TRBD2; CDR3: CASSHSGRVRNEQFF; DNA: TGTGCCAGCAGCCATAGCGGGAGGGTACGCAATGAGCAGTTCTTC
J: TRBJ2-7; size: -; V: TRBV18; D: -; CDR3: CASSPGQQKLYEQYF; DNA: TGTGCCAGCTCACCCGGACAGCAGAAACTTTACGAGCAGTACTTC
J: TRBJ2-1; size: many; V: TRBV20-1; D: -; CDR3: CSARDPRLADYNEQFF; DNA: TGCAGTGCTAGAGATCCGCGGCTAGCTGACTACAATGAGCAGTTCTTC
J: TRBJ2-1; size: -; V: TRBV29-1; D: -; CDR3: CSVVGGIGDNEQFF; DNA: TGCAGCGTTGTGGGCGGGATCGGGGACAATGAGCAGTTCTTC
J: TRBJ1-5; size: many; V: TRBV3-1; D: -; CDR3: CASSQDKARGQPQHF; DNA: TGTGCCAGCAGCCAAGATAAAGCGCGGGGGCAGCCCCAGCATTTT
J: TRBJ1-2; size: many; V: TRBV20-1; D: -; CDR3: CSARVTPDYGYTF; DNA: TGCAGTGCCAGGGTGACACCTGACTATGGCTACACCTTC
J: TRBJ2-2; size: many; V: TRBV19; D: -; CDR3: CASSPGLNTGELFF; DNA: TGTGCCAGTTCTCCCGGACTGAACACCGGGGAGCTGTTTTTT
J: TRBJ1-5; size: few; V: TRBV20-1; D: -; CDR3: CSARDLVGWGKGQPQHF; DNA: TGCAGTGCTAGAGATCTTGTAGGTTGGGGGAAGGGTCAGCCCCAGCATTTT
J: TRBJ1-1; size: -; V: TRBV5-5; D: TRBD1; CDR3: CASSFRQGQVNTEAFF; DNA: TGTGCCAGCAGCTTCCGACAGGGGCAAGTGAACACTGAAGCTTTCTTT
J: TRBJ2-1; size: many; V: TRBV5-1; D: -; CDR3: CASRRGTGNEQFF; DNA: TGCGCCAGCAGACGGGGAACGGGTAATGAGCAGTTCTTC
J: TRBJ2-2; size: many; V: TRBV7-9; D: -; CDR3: CASSPQIGELFF; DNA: TGTGCCAGCAGCCCCCAGATCGGGGAGCTGTTTTTT
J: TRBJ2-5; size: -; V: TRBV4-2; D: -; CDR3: CASSEGTGAEMFYQETQYF; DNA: TGTGCCAGCAGCGAAGGAACGGGGGCCGAAATGTTTTACCAAGAGACCCAGTACTTC
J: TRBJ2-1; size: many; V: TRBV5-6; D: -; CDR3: CASSLGGQGGVQQFF; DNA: TGTGCCAGCAGCTTAGGGGGGCAAGGCGGGGTTCAGCAGTTCTTC
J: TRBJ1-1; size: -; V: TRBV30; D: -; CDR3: CAWEGSGWTEAFF; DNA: TGTGCCTGGGAAGGGAGTGGATGGACTGAAGCTTTCTTT
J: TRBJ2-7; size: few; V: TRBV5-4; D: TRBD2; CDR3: CASSPQGLAANEQYF; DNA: TGTGCCAGCAGCCCGCAGGGACTAGCGGCCAACGAGCAGTACTTC
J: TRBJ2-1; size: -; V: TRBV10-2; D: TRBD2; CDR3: CASRELAGDSYNEQFF; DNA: TGCGCCAGCAGGGAACTAGCGGGAGACTCCTACAATGAGCAGTTCTTC
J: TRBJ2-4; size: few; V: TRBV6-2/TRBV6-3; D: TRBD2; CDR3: CASSSFGTSGSKNIQYF; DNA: TGTGCCAGCAGTTCCTTCGGGACTAGCGGGTCCAAAAACATTCAGTACTTC
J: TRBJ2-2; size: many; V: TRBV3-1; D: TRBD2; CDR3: CASSQAVTSRVAGELFF; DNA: TGTGCCAGCAGCCAAGCCGTGACTAGCCGAGTCGCCGGGGAGCTGTTTTTT
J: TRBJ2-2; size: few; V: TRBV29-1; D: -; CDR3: CSVARGNTGELFF; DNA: TGCAGCGTTGCCAGGGGGAACACCGGGGAGCTGTTTTTT
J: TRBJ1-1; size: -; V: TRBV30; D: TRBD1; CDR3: CAWSKTGTELSAFF; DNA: TGTGCCTGGAGCAAGACGGGGACAGAATTAAGTGCTTTCTTT
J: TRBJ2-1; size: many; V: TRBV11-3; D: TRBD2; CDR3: CASSFSGTGDEQFF; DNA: TGTGCCAGCAGCTTTAGCGGGACGGGGGATGAGCAGTTCTTC
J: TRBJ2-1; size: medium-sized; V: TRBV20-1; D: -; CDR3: CSARDQRRSSYNEQFF; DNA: TGCAGTGCTAGAGATCAACGCAGGAGCTCCTACAATGAGCAGTTCTTC
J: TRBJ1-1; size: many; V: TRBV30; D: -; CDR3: CAWIRSEAFF; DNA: TGTGCCTGGATCCGGTCTGAAGCTTTCTTT
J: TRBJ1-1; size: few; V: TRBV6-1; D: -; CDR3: CASSPLNIRNTEAFF; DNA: TGTGCCAGCAGTCCTTTAAACATCCGGAACACTGAAGCTTTCTTT
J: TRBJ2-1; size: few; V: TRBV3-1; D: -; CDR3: CASSQGTTNNEQFF; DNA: TGTGCCAGCAGCCAGGGGACAACGAACAATGAGCAGTTCTTC
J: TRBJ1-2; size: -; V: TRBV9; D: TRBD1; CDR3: CASSLGTGSYGYTF; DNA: TGTGCCAGCAGCCTCGGGACAGGGAGCTATGGCTACACCTTC
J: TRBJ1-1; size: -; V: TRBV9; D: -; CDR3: CASSVEVASTEAFF; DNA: TGTGCCAGCAGCGTAGAGGTTGCGAGCACTGAAGCTTTCTTT
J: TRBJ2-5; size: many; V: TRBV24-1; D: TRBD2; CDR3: CATSATSGRDETQYF; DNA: TGTGCCACCAGTGCGACTAGCGGGAGGGACGAGACCCAGTACTTC
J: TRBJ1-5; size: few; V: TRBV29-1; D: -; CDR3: CPPGGAGQPQHF; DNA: TGCCCCCCGGGGGGCGCCGGTCAGCCCCAGCATTTT
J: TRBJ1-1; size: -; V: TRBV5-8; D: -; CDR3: CASRAGGSPEAFF; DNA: TGTGCCAGCAGAGCTGGGGGATCTCCTGAAGCTTTCTTT
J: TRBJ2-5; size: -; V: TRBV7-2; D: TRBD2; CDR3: CASSAAGGETQYF; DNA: TGTGCCAGCAGCGCCGCCGGGGGGGAGACCCAGTACTTC